This entry lists 29 T cell receptor beta chains sequenced from one sample in a study of CD8+CD57+ T cells in acquired aplastic anemia. Genomic DNA acted as the template from which TCR beta VDJ combination and CDR3 sequence profiling were carried out. Using its own MiXCR run on the reads, TCRdb lists one record per CDR3 protein. The data hold around 150,000 distinct CDR3 sequences, with 71% observed a single time. Flow cytometry had shown expanded CD8+CD57+ cells in the patients chosen for sequencing. The sequenced sample consisted of sorted CD4+, CD8+, or CD8+CD57+ T cells (not recorded which) from PBMCs. These receptors came from a human donor with aplastic anemia.

This clonotype came up many times. This chain joins TRBV6-4 and TRBJ2-3; D may be TRBD1 or TRBD2 (5 bases each). The V end was cut by 2 bases, the J end by 2 bases, with 11 bases between. Germline-derived CDR1 and CDR2 are MRHNA and SNTAGT. The CDR3 consists of 15 residues. DNA for the CDR3: TGTGCCAGCAGTGACCCGGGGCGGCACACAGATACGCAGTATTTT. It is translated as CASSDPGRHTDTQYF.

V gene TRBV29-1 combines with J gene TRBJ1-2; 11 bases align to TRBD1. The CDR3 extends over 12 amino acids. V was clipped by 6 bases and J by 7 bases; unmatched bases: 4. Germline CDR1 reads SQVTM; CDR2 reads ANQGSEA. CDR3 loop: CSVPGQGGGYTF. CDR3 nucleotides: TGCAGCGTGCCGGGACAGGGGGGTGGCTACACCTTC. Using reference TRBV29-1 and TRBJ1-2 for the parts outside the CDR3, the full variable domain is SAVISQKPSRDICQRGTSLTIQCQVDSQVTMMFWYRQQPGQSLTLIATANQGSEATYESGFVIDKFPISRPNLTFSTLTVSNMSPEDSSIYLCSVPGQGGGYTFGSGTRLTVV.

J is TRBJ2-5 and V is TRBV7-2, with TRBD2 as a possible D gene (5 bases). The CDR3 has 14 amino acids. Germline CDR1 reads SGHTA; CDR2 reads FQGNSA. V gave up 5 bases and J gave up 5 bases, with 15 bases separating them. CDR3 bases: TGTGCCAGCAGCCCCGGGGTCCCGGAGGAGACCCAGTACTTC. Protein: CASSPGVPEETQYF. Complete variable domain (other parts from reference TRBV7-2 and TRBJ2-5): GAGVSQSPSNKVTEKGKDVELRCDPISGHTALYWYRQSLGQGLEFLIYFQGNSAPDKSGLPSDRFSAERTGGSVSTLTIQRTQQEDSAVYLCASSPGVPEETQYFGPGTRLLVL.

This clonotype was recorded once. This chain uses TRBV2 with TRBJ1-5; D remains ambiguous. Germline assignment: CDR1 SNHLY and CDR2 FYNNEI. The germline V and J ends were trimmed by 6 bases and 0 bases, with 21 bases remaining between them. CDR3 length: 18 amino acids. In DNA, the CDR3 is TGTGCCAGCAGCCAATGGCCCCTCCCATACGATAGCAATCAGCCCCAGCATTTT. Its translation is CASSQWPLPYDSNQPQHF.

The chain joins TRBV12-3 or TRBV12-4 to TRBJ1-1; D is possibly TRBD1 (6 bases). The CDR3 is made up of 13 amino acids. The V end lost 2 bases, the J end lost 3 bases, and 7 bases lay between the germline ends. The CDR3 DNA reads TGTGCCAGCAGTTTATGGACAGACACTGAAGCTTTCTTT. The encoded protein is CASSLWTDTEAFF.

In its sample, this clonotype was seen a few times. The chain couples TRBV20-1 to TRBJ2-3, with D unclear. From germline, CDR1 is DFQATT and CDR2 SNEGSKA (reference sequence). CDR3 length: 13 residues. Trimming took 5 bases from V and 2 from J, leaving 11 bases between them. The CDR3 bases are TGCAGTGCTCCCAACCCTCCCACAGATACGCAGTATTTT. It is translated as CSAPNPPTDTQYF.

This chain links TRBV7-3 with TRBJ1-6; perhaps TRBD1 as D (6 bases). V gave up 5 bases and J gave up 10 bases, with 15 bases separating them. The CDR3 consists of 14 residues. Per germline, CDR1 SGHTA and CDR2 FQGTGA. The CDR3 loop is CASSQGQPRSPLHF. CDR3 in DNA: TGTGCCAGCAGCCAAGGACAGCCCAGGTCACCCCTCCACTTT.

In regard to this clonotype: One junction end does not reproduce the germline sequence, and a read error may be involved. V usage is TRBV2 and J usage is TRBJ1-6; D unresolved. The CDR3 has 16 amino acids. CDR1 SNHLY and CDR2 FYNNEI come from the germline V gene. In DNA form, the CDR3 reads TGTGCCAGTAGTGAACGGGCAGGAGCTTATAATTCACCCCTCCACTTT. Its translation is CASSERAGAYNSPLHF.

The chain joins TRBV9 to TRBJ2-2; D is unclear. The germline V gene encodes CDR1 SGDLS and CDR2 YYNGEE. The CDR3 consists of 13 residues. V was clipped by 2 bases and J by 3 bases, with 5 bases between them. As DNA, the CDR3 is TGTGCCAGCAGCGTCGACCACACCGGGGAGCTGTTTTTT. This codes for CASSVDHTGELFF.

The CDR3: CSAPAGTRTYEQYF. The CDR3 DNA reads as TGCAGTGCTCCCGCCGGGACAAGGACCTACGAGCAGTACTTC. The chain employs TRBV20-1 and TRBJ2-7; TRBD1 might be the D (6 bases). Trimming removed 5 bases at V and 2 bases at J, with 16 bases between. The CDR3 loop spans 14 amino acids. The V gene's germline CDR1 is DFQATT and CDR2 SNEGSKA (reference sequence).

J is TRBJ2-1 and V is TRBV6-1; D gene unclear. The CDR3 has 16 residues. Germline CDR1 is MNHNS and CDR2 is SASEGT. V shed 0 bases and J shed 0 bases, with 9 bases lying between them. CDR3 in amino acids: CASSEAGRSSYNEQFF. DNA of the CDR3: TGTGCCAGCAGTGAAGCTGGCAGGAGCTCCTACAATGAGCAGTTCTTC.

This clonotype is categorized as medium-sized. This chain connects TRBV6-1 to TRBJ2-7; weak D call: TRBD2 (6 bases). With 0 bases removed from V and 0 bases from J, the gap between germline ends came to 9 bases. CDR3 size: 15 residues. Germline loops: CDR1 MNHNS, CDR2 SASEGT. The CDR3 reads CASSEAGGSSYEQYF. The CDR3 nucleotides are TGTGCCAGCAGTGAAGCGGGAGGTAGCTCCTACGAGCAGTACTTC.

J is TRBJ2-6 and V is TRBV9; no clear D gene. The germline CDR1 and CDR2 sequences are SGDLS and YYNGEE. The V gene lost 1 base and the J gene lost 0 bases, with 8 bases spanning the gap. The CDR3 is made up of 16 amino acids. The CDR3, as DNA: TGTGCCAGCAGCGTACAGGTCCACTCTGGGGCCAACGTCCTGACTTTC. As protein: CASSVQVHSGANVLTF.

The rearrangement links TRBV7-9 to TRBJ2-5; D could derive from TRBD1 or TRBD2 (5 bases each). The CDR3 is 16 amino acids. Germline CDR1 reads SEHNR; CDR2 reads FQNEAQ (reference sequence). V lost 5 bases and J lost 4, with 20 bases in between. Written as DNA, the CDR3 is TGTGCCAGCAGCAACCCCGGGACCCCGGGCCGAGAGACCCAGTACTTC. Amino acid sequence: CASSNPGTPGRETQYF.

This clonotype was seen only once. The rearrangement joins TRBV7-9 to TRBJ2-7; D could derive from TRBD1 or TRBD2 (5 bases each). The CDR3 is 14 amino acids. The germline gives CDR1 SEHNR, CDR2 FQNEAQ (reference sequence). Between the trimmed V and J ends, which lost 5 bases and 3 bases, there was a span of 14 bases. The CDR3 loop is CASSQQGRLYEQYF. For the CDR3, the DNA is TGTGCCAGCAGCCAGCAGGGACGCCTCTACGAGCAGTACTTC.

This clonotype was observed a handful of times. This chain links TRBV6-4 with TRBJ2-2, with 13 bases matching TRBD2. CDR3 length equals 16 residues. The germline V gene encodes CDR1 MRHNA and CDR2 SNTAGT. V was pared by 6 bases and J by 3 bases, with 4 bases of the junction left unmatched. The CDR3 protein is CASSEGTSGDTGELFF. The CDR3 DNA follows: TGTGCCAGCAGCGAGGGGACTAGCGGGGACACCGGGGAGCTGTTTTTT.

This clonotype was counted only a few times. The chain joins TRBV25-1 to TRBJ2-1, with D perhaps matching TRBD1 (5 bases). The CDR3 is 16 amino acids. Germline-derived CDR1 and CDR2 are MGHDK and SYGVNS. With 1 base removed from V and 2 bases from J, the gap between germline ends came to 12 bases. The CDR3 region is CASSELSARAYNEQFF. DNA for the CDR3: TGTGCCAGCAGTGAATTATCGGCCAGGGCCTACAATGAGCAGTTCTTC.

The rearrangement links TRBV24-1 to TRBJ2-3, with D maybe TRBD2 (6 bases). The J call may be wrong; the DNA end is better matched by TRBJ2-5. This CDR3 has 14 residues. Germline CDR1 and CDR2: KGHDR and SFDVKD. The CDR3 region is CATSDTDFGEAQYF. The CDR3 coding sequence is TGTGCCACCAGTGATACGGACTTTGGGGAGGCCCAGTACTTC.

This clonotype appeared many times. The chain couples TRBV6-1 to TRBJ2-1, with 7 nucleotides matching TRBD1. V was clipped by 3 bases and J by 2 bases; unmatched bases: 4. The CDR3 length is 15 residues. Germline CDR1 and CDR2: MNHNS and SASEGT. CDR3 loop: CASSDETGAYNEQFF. CDR3 sequence (DNA): TGTGCCAGCAGTGACGAAACAGGGGCCTACAATGAGCAGTTCTTC.

This clonotype has just a few counts. This sequence joins TRBV29-1 and TRBJ2-1; a possible D gene is TRBD2 (5 bases). The CDR3 spans 11 residues. Germline lookup yields CDR1 SQVTM and CDR2 ANQGSEA. Trimming shortened V by 6 bases and J by 7 bases, and 10 bases separated the two germline ends. CDR3 nucleotides: TGCAGCGTCAGCCAGCGGAATGAGCAGTTCTTC. It specifies CSVSQRNEQFF.

This chain joins TRBV24-1 and TRBJ2-3; 10 bases match TRBD1. The germline V gene encodes CDR1 KGHDR and CDR2 SFDVKD. V shed 4 bases, J shed 4 bases, and the junction held 4 bases outside the gene matches. The CDR3 covers 15 residues. The CDR3 DNA sequence: TGTGCCACCAGTGACCTGGGACAGGGGCCAGATACGCAGTATTTT. This gives the protein CATSDLGQGPDTQYF.

The CDR3 sequence: CATRQGADEKLFF. The DNA of the CDR3 is TGTGCCACCAGACAGGGGGCGGATGAAAAACTGTTTTTT. The J gene is TRBJ1-4, the V gene TRBV10-3; 10 nucleotides agree with TRBD1. There are 13 residues in the CDR3. CDR1 is ENHRY, CDR2 SYGVKD, per germline. The trim removed 10 bases at V and 6 bases at J, leaving 5 bases unmatched.

The chain employs TRBV2 and TRBJ2-5; D perhaps matches TRBD1 (5 bases). Germline CDR1 is SNHLY and CDR2 is FYNNEI. The CDR3 is 14 amino acids. V dropped 4 bases and J dropped 4 bases, with 13 bases sitting between them. The CDR3 DNA reads TGTGCCAGCAGTGGCCCAGGGATGGGAGAGACCCAGTACTTC. Translated, it gives CASSGPGMGETQYF.

This clonotype has ten or more counts. This chain links TRBV4-1 with TRBJ1-1; D is ambiguous. This CDR3 region has 14 residues. Per the germline V gene, CDR1 is MGHRA and CDR2 is YSYEKL. V was trimmed by 0 bases and J by 2 bases, leaving 7 bases between them. The CDR3 bases are TGCGCCAGCAGCCAAGATCCAGCTAACACTGAAGCTTTCTTT. Its translation is CASSQDPANTEAFF.

The V and J genes are TRBV9 and TRBJ1-1, with D perhaps TRBD1 (6 bases). This CDR3 contains 14 residues. Trimming removed 4 bases from V and 4 bases from J, with 14 bases in between. Looked up from germline, CDR1 is SGDLS and CDR2 is YYNGEE. The CDR3: CASSQVDRVTEAFF. The CDR3 region has the DNA TGTGCCAGCAGCCAAGTGGACAGAGTCACTGAAGCTTTCTTT.

V usage is TRBV10-3 and J usage is TRBJ1-2; D may be TRBD1 (5 bases). The CDR3 extends over 13 amino acids. The germline CDR1 and CDR2 sequences are ENHRY and SYGVKD. Trimming removed 6 bases from V and 7 bases from J, with 15 bases in between. CDR3: CAIRAGQGGGYTF. For the CDR3, the DNA is TGTGCCATCAGGGCAGGGCAGGGAGGTGGCTACACCTTC.

V usage is TRBV7-8 and J usage is TRBJ1-2; 7 nucleotides line up with TRBD1. The germline V gene has CDR1 SGHVS and CDR2 FQNEAQ. V lost 8 bases to trimming and J lost 2 bases; unmatched junction nucleotides: 5. This CDR3 is built from 13 residues. The CDR3 region is CASSRQGNYGYTF. The CDR3 region has the DNA TGTGCCAGCTCGAGACAGGGCAACTATGGCTACACCTTC.

V gene TRBV25-1 combines with J gene TRBJ2-1, with TRBD1 matching over 7 bases. Per germline, CDR1 MGHDK and CDR2 SYGVNS. V was clipped by 3 bases and J by 0 bases; unmatched bases: 8. This CDR3 comprises 17 residues. The CDR3 region has the DNA TGTGCCAGCAGTGACGGTAATACAGGGGCCTCCTACAATGAGCAGTTCTTC. Translated: CASSDGNTGASYNEQFF.

The chain combines TRBV2 with TRBJ2-7; D might be TRBD2 (5 bases). The CDR3 loop spans 16 amino acids. Trimming stripped 6 bases from V and 3 bases from J, with 21 bases between. Germline CDR1 reads SNHLY; CDR2 reads FYNNEI. The CDR3 region has the DNA TGTGCCAGCAGCCCCCCGGTGAGGAGGAAGGACTACGAGCAGTACTTC. It encodes CASSPPVRRKDYEQYF.